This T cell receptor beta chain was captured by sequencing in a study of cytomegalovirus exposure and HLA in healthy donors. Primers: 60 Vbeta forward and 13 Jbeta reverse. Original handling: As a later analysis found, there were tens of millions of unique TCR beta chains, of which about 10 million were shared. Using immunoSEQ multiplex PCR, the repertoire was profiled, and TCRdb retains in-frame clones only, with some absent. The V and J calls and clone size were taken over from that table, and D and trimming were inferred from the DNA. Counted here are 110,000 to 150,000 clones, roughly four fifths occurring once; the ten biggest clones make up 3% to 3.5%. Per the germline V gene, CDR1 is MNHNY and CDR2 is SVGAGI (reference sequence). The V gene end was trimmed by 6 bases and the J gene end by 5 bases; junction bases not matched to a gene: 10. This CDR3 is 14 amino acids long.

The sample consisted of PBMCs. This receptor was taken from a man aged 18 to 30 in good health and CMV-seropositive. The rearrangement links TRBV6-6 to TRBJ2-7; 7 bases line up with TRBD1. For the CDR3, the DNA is TGTGCCAGCAGAATAACAGGGGAGAGCCACGAGCAGTACTTC. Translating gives CASRITGESHEQYF.